This T cell receptor (beta chain) comes out of a study of Ad26.COV2.S vaccination and SARS-CoV-2 variants. Background on the study: Donor got 5x10^10 or 1x10^11 viral particles of Ad26.COV2.S.

Details on this clone: What it recognizes is unknown.

The method was immunoSEQ multiplex PCR; TCRdb's version includes in-frame clones alone and lacks a portion of them. The sample has over 400,000 clones, 80% to 95% seen once. Trimming left V 1 base short and J 4 bases short, with 20 bases between. CDR1 MNHNS and CDR2 SASEGT come from the germline V gene. CDR3 length: 17 residues. As to treatment: roughly 20 received Ad26.COV2.S at low or high dose, single or two shots; 5 received placebo; per-sample allocation not given. Samples came from day 63 after the first vaccine or placebo injection. Study conclusions and caveats: It is possible that the TCR breadth and depth analyses underestimated the total T cell responses.

The sequencing used peripheral blood, collected in a trial of Ad26.COV2.S vaccine versus placebo. This sequence was found in a person aged 18-60 years who received the Ad26.COV2.S COVID-19 vaccine or a placebo. J is TRBJ2-7 and V is TRBV6-1; weak D call: TRBD1 (6 bases). The CDR3 is CASSEGGQGTVRYEQYF. The CDR3 DNA sequence: TGTGCCAGCAGTGAAGGGGGGCAGGGTACCGTGCGGTACGAGCAGTACTTC.